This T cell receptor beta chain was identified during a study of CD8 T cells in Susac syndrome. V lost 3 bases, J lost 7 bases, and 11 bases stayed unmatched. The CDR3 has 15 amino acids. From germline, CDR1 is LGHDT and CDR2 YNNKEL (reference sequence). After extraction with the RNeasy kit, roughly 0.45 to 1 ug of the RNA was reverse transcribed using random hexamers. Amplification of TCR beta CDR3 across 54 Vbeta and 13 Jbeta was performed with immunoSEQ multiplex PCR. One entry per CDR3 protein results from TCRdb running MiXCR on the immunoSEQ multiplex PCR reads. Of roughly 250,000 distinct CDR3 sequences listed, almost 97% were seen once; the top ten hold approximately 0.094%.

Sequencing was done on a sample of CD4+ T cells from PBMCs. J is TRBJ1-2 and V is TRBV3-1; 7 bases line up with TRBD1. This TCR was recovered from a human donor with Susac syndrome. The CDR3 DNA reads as TGTGCCAGCAGCCATATGACAGGGAGGTACGGTGGCTACACCTTC. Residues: CASSHMTGRYGGYTF.